This T cell receptor (beta chain) was recorded in a study of T cell changes during pregnancy in multiple sclerosis. The protocol was immunoSEQ multiplex PCR, while the TCRdb copy is restricted to in-frame clones and leaves out a portion. Altogether about 70,000 clones are present, more than 80% being singletons, with the ten largest covering approximately 1%. The clonotype originates from a female donor with multiple sclerosis, enrolled in a pregnancy study. Specimen: peripheral blood, collected in the third trimester of pregnancy.

The DNA for the CDR3 is TGTGCCAGCAGCGTAGTTAGGGGGTATAACACTGAAGCTTTCTTT. This sequence encodes CASSVVRGYNTEAFF. The chain recombines TRBV9 with TRBJ1-1; perhaps TRBD1 as D (6 bases). The germline V gene has CDR1 SGDLS and CDR2 YYNGEE. V was trimmed by 0 bases and J by 2 bases, leaving 11 bases between them. The CDR3 extends over 15 amino acids.